Listed below are T cell receptor beta chains from one sample, sequenced in a study of blood T cell repertoires in COVID-19. Produced via immunoSEQ multiplex PCR; TCRdb's table is partial and in-frame only. The table includes fewer than 250,000 clones, around 90% detected once. Sequences were obtained from PBMCs or T cells enriched from blood (not recorded which). Source of these receptors: a young woman who had been exposed to COVID-19. CDR3s include the opening cysteine and the closing phenylalanine or tryptophan. A D gene is named only where the DNA matches it firmly. Clone size, where shown, is once, few, many, or a class for clones that have expanded.

v_call	j_call	d_call	clone_size	cdr3_aa	cdr3_nt
TRBV5-1	TRBJ2-7	.	few	CASRAFPYEQYF	TGCGCCAGCAGAGCGTTCCCCTACGAGCAGTACTTC
TRBV28	TRBJ1-3	.	.	CASSFHLTVPSGNTIYF	TGTGCCAGCAGTTTTCACCTGACAGTTCCTTCTGGAAACACCATATATTTT
TRBV30	TRBJ1-6	TRBD1	.	CAWSSRGLDSPLHF	TGTGCCTGGAGCTCCAGGGGGTTGGATTCACCCCTCCACTTT
TRBV5-1	TRBJ2-2	.	.	CATSQGITNTGELFF	TGCGCCACCTCCCAGGGAATTACTAACACCGGGGAGCTGTTTTTT
TRBV5-4	TRBJ2-7	TRBD2	.	CASSKGLAGPSYEQYF	TGTGCCAGCAGCAAGGGACTAGCGGGACCCTCCTACGAGCAGTACTTC
TRBV4-2	TRBJ2-1	.	.	CASSQGGSGGEQFF	TGTGCCAGCAGCCAAGGGGGTAGCGGTGGTGAGCAGTTCTTC
TRBV27	TRBJ2-2	TRBD1	.	CATSWGQGGNGELFF	TGTGCCACCTCATGGGGACAGGGTGGTAACGGGGAGCTGTTTTTT
TRBV9	TRBJ1-3	.	.	CASSVGLETGSGNTIYF	TGTGCCAGCAGCGTAGGGTTAGAGACTGGCTCTGGAAACACCATATATTTT
TRBV5-1	TRBJ2-6	.	.	CASTGRFLSSGANVLTF	TGCGCCAGCACCGGGAGATTTCTGAGCTCTGGGGCCAACGTCCTGACTTTC
TRBV5-6	TRBJ2-7	TRBD2	.	CASSLEPGLAGEQYF	TGTGCCAGCAGCTTGGAACCGGGACTAGCGGGGGAGCAGTACTTC
TRBV7-8	TRBJ1-5	TRBD1	.	CASSYRTGNNQPQHF	TGTGCCAGCAGCTATAGGACAGGGAACAATCAGCCCCAGCATTTT
TRBV6-5	TRBJ1-2	TRBD1	.	CASRGQVRHGYTF	TGTGCCAGCAGGGGACAGGTTAGGCACGGCTACACCTTC
TRBV2	TRBJ2-7	TRBD1	.	CASTRDSSYEQYF	TGTGCCAGCACTAGGGACAGTTCCTACGAGCAGTACTTC
TRBV7-6	TRBJ2-7	TRBD2	.	CASSLEAGGPSEQYF	TGTGCCAGCAGCTTAGAGGCGGGAGGGCCAAGCGAGCAGTACTTC
TRBV30	TRBJ2-2	TRBD2	few	CAWSVFRLAGGERAGELFF	TGTGCCTGGAGTGTATTCCGACTAGCGGGGGGTGAACGAGCCGGGGAGCTGTTTTTT
TRBV15	TRBJ2-2	.	.	CATSRGTSNTGELFF	TGTGCCACCAGCAGGGGGACATCTAACACCGGGGAGCTGTTTTTT
TRBV7-9	TRBJ1-5	.	.	CASSHKQGGEHF	TGTGCCAGCAGCCACAAGCAGGGAGGGGAGCATTTT
TRBV24-1	TRBJ1-1	TRBD1	.	CATSDNPGTGGGFGNTEAFF	TGTGCCACCAGTGATAACCCCGGGACAGGGGGAGGGTTTGGGAACACTGAAGCTTTCTTT
TRBV19	TRBJ1-1	TRBD1	once	CASRTGGLFSTEAFF	TGTGCCAGTAGGACAGGGGGCCTCTTCTCCACTGAAGCTTTCTTT
TRBV28	TRBJ1-2	TRBD1	.	CASRVPQGYGYTF	TGTGCCAGCAGAGTGCCACAGGGGTATGGCTACACCTTC
TRBV5-6	TRBJ1-2	.	.	CASSFYRDLLKPGYGYTF	TGTGCCAGCAGCTTCTATAGGGACTTGTTAAAACCCGGCTATGGCTACACCTTC
TRBV9	TRBJ2-7	TRBD2	.	CASSVAPTSGGLYEQYF	TGTGCCAGCAGCGTAGCACCGACTAGCGGGGGTCTCTACGAGCAGTACTTC
TRBV6-5	TRBJ2-7	.	once	CASKPVDSPYEQYF	TGTGCCAGCAAACCAGTGGACAGCCCCTACGAGCAGTACTTC
TRBV2	TRBJ1-2	.	once	CAKTDNYGYTF	TGTGCCAAGACAGATAACTATGGCTACACCTTC